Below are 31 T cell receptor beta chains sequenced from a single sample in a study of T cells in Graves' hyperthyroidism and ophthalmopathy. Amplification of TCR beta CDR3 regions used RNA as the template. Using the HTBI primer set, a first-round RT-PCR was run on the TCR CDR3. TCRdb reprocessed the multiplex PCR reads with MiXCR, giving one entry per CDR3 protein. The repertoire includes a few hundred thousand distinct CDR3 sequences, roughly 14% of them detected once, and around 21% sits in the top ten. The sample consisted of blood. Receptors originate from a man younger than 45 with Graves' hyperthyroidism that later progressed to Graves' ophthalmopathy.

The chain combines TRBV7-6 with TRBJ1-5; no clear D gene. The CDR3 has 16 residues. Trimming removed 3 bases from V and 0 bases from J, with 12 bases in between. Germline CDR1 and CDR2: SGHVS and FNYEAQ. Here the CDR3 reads CASSLGRGISNQPQHF. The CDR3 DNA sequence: TGTGCCAGCAGCTTGGGTAGAGGAATTAGCAATCAGCCCCAGCATTTT.

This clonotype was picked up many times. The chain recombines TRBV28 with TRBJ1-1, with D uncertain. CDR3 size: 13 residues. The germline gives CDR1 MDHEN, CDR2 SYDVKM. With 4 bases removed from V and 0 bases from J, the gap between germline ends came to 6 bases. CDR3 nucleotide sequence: TGTGCCAGCAGTTGGCTTATGAACACTGAAGCTTTCTTT. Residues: CASSWLMNTEAFF.

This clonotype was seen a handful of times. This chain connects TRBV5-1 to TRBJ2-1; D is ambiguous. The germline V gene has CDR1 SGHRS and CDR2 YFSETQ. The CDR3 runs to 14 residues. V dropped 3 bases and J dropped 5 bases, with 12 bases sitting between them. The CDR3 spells CASSSPHGDNEQFF. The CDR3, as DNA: TGCGCCAGCAGCTCCCCCCATGGTGACAATGAGCAGTTCTTC.

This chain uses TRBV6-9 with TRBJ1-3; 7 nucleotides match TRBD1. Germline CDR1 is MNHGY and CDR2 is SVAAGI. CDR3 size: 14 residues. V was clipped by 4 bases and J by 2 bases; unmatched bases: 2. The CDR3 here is CASSSQGPGNTIYF. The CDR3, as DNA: TGTGCCAGCAGTTCACAGGGGCCTGGAAACACCATATATTTT.

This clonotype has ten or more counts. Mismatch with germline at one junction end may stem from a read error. The CDR3: CASSAERDSYDEQFF. DNA for the CDR3: TGTGCCAGCAGCGCCGAAAGGGACTCCTACGATGAGCAGTTCTTC. The chain has TRBV7-9 and TRBJ2-1; TRBD2 is a possible D gene (6 bases). In germline, CDR1 is SEHNR, CDR2 FQNEAQ (reference sequence). There are 15 residues in the CDR3.

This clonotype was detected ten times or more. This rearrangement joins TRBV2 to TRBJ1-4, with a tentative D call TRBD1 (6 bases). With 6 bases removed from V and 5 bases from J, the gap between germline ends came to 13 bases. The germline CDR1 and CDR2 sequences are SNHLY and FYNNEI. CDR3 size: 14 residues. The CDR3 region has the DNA TGTGCCAGCAGAGAACAGGGTTCCAATGAAAAACTGTTTTTT. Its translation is CASREQGSNEKLFF.

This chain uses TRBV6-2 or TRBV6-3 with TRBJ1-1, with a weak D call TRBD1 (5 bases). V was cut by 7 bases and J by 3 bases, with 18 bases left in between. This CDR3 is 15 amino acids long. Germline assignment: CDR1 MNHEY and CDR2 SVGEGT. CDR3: CASIEGYTADTEAFF. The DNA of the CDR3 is TGTGCCAGCATAGAGGGGTACACGGCGGACACTGAAGCTTTCTTT.

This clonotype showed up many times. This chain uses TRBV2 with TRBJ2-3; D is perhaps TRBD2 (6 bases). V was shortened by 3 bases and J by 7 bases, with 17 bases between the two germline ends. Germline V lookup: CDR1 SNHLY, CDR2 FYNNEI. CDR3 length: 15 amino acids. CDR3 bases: TGTGCCAGCAGTGATTTCTCGGGGGTCGGGAATACGCAGTATTTT. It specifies CASSDFSGVGNTQYF.

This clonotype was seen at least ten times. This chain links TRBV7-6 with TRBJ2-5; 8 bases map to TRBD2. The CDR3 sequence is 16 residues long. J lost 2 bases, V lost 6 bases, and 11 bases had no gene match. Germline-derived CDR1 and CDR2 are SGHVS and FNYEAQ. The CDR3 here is CASSFSGGLMQETQYF. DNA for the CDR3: TGTGCCAGCAGTTTTTCGGGGGGGCTCATGCAAGAGACCCAGTACTTC.

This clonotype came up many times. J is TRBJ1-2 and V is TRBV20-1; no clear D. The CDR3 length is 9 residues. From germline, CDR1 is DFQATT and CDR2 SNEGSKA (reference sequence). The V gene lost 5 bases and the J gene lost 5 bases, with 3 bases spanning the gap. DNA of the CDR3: TGCAGTGCTCGTTATGGCTACACCTTC. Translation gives CSARYGYTF.

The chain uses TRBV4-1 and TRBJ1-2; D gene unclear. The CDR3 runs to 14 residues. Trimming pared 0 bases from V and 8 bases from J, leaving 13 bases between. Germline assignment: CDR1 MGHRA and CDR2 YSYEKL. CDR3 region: CASSQDMVTGGYTF. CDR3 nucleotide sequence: TGCGCCAGCAGCCAAGATATGGTAACGGGAGGCTACACCTTC.

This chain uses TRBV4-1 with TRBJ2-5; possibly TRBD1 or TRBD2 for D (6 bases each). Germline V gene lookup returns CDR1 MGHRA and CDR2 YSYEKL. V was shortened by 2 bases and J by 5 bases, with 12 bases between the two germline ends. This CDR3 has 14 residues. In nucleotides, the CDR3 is TGCGCCAGCAGCCAAATCGGGGGCTGGGAGACCCAGTACTTC. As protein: CASSQIGGWETQYF.

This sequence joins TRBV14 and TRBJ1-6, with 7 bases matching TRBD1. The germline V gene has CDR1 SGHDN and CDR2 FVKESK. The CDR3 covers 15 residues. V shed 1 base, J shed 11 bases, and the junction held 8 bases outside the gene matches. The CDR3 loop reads CASSQGRTGPPPLHF. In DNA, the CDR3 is TGTGCCAGCAGCCAAGGACGGACAGGACCTCCACCCCTCCACTTT.

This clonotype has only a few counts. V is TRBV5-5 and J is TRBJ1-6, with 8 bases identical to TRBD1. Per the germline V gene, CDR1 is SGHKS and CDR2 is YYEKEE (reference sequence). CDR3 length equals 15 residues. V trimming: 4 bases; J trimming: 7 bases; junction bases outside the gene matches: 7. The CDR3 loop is CASSADRARNSPLHF. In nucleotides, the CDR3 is TGTGCCAGCAGCGCGGACAGGGCGAGGAATTCACCCCTCCACTTT.

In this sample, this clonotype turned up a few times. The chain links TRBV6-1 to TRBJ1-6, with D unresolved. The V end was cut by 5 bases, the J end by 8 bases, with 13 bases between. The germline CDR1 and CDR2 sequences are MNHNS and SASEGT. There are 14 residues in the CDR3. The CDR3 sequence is CASSRRPQDSPLHF. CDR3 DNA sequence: TGTGCCAGCAGTCGGCGACCCCAGGATTCACCCCTCCACTTT.

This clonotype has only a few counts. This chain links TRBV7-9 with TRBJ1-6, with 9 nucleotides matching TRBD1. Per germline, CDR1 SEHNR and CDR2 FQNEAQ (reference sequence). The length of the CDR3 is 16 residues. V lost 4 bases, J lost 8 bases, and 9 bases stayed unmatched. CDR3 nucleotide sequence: TGTGCCAGCAGCTCCCAAGGACAGGGGAGAGATTCACCCCTCCACTTT. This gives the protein CASSSQGQGRDSPLHF.

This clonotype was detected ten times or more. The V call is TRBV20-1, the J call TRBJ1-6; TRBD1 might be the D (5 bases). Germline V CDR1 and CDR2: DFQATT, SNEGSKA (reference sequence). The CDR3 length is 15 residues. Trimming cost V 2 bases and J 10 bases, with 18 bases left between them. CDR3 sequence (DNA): TGCAGTGCTAGACCTACAGTGGTCGGGACGTCACCCCTCCACTTT. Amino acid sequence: CSARPTVVGTSPLHF.

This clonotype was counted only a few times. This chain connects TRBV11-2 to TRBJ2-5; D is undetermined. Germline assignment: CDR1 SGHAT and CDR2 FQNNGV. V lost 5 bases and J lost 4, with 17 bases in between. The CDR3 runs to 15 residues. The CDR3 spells CASSQHTLETETQYF. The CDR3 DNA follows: TGTGCCAGCAGCCAACATACTTTAGAGACAGAGACCCAGTACTTC.

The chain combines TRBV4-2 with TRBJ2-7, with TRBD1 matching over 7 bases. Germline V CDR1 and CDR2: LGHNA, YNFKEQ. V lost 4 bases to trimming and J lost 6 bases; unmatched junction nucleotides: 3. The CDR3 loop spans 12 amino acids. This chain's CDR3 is CASSPGQSEQYF. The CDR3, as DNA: TGTGCCAGCAGCCCGGGACAGTCCGAGCAGTACTTC.

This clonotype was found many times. The CDR3 sequence is CASSISGQSYEQYF. CDR3 coding DNA: TGTGCCAGCAGCATCTCTGGACAGTCCTACGAGCAGTACTTC. The V gene is TRBV7-9, the J gene TRBJ2-7, with D tentatively TRBD1 (6 bases). Per germline, CDR1 SEHNR and CDR2 FQNEAQ (reference sequence). This CDR3 is built from 14 residues. Between the trimmed V and J ends, which lost 5 bases and 1 base, there was a span of 12 bases.

The CDR3 DNA sequence: TGTGCCAGCAGCCAAGAAGGCGTAGCTGGAAACACCATATATTTT. Its translation: CASSQEGVAGNTIYF. V is TRBV3-1 and J is TRBJ1-3; no reliable D call. The CDR3 covers 15 residues. Germline assignment: CDR1 LGHDT and CDR2 YNNKEL (reference sequence). V was pared by 0 bases and J by 2 bases, with 8 bases between. Full variable domain (missing parts from reference TRBV3-1 and TRBJ1-3): DTAVSQTPKYLVTQMGNDKSIKCEQNLGHDTMYWYKQDSKKFLKIMFSYNNKELIINETVPNRFSPKSPDKAHLNLHINSLELGDSAVYFCASSQEGVAGNTIYFGEGSWLTVV.

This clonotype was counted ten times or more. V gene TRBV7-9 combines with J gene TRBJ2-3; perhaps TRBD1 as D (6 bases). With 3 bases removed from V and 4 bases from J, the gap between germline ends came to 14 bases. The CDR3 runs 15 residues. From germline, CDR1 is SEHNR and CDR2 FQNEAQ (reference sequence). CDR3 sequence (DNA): TGTGCCAGCAGCTTTGCAGGGGCCACCGCAGATACGCAGTATTTT. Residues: CASSFAGATADTQYF. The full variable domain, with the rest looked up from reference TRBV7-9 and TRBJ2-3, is DTGVSQNPRHKITKRGQNVTFRCDPISEHNRLYWYRQTLGQGPEFLTYFQNEAQLEKSRLLSDRFSAERPKGSFSTLEIQRTEQGDSAMYLCASSFAGATADTQYFGPGTRLTVL.

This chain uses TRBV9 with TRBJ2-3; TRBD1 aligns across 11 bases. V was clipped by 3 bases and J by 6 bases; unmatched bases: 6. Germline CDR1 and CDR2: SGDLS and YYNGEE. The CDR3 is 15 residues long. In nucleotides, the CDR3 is TGTGCCAGCAGCGCATGGACAGGGGGCGAGGATACGCAGTATTTT. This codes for CASSAWTGGEDTQYF.

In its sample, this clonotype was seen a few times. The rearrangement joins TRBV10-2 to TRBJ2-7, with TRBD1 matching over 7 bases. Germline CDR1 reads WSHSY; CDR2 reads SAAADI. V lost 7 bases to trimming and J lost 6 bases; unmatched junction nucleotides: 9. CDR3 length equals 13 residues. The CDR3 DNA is TGCGCCAGCACCAAAACAGGGGCTGGCGAGCAGTACTTC. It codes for CASTKTGAGEQYF.

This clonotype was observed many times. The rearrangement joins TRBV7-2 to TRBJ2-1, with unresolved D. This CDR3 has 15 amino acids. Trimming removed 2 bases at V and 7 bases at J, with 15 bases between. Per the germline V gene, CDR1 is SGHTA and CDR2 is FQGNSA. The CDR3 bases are TGTGCCAGCAGCTTATATATCCCTCCGAGGAATGAGCAGTTCTTC. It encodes CASSLYIPPRNEQFF.

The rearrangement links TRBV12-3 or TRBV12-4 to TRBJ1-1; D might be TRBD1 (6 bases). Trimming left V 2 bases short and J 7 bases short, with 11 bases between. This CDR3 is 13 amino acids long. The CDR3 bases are TGTGCCAGCAGTTTATACAGGGCTGGTGAAGCTTTCTTT. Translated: CASSLYRAGEAFF.

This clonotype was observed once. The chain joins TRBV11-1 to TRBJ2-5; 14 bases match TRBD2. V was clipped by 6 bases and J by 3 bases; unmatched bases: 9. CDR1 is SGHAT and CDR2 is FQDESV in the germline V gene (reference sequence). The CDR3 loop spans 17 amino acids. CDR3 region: CASSLSMGLAGEETQYF. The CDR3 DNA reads TGTGCCAGCAGTTTATCGATGGGACTAGCGGGGGAAGAGACCCAGTACTTC.

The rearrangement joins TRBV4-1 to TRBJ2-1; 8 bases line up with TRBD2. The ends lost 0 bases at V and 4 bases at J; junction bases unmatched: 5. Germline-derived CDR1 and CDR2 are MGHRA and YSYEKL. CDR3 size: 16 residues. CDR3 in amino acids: CASSQDGGGRYNEQFF. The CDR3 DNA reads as TGCGCCAGCAGCCAAGATGGCGGGGGGCGATACAATGAGCAGTTCTTC.

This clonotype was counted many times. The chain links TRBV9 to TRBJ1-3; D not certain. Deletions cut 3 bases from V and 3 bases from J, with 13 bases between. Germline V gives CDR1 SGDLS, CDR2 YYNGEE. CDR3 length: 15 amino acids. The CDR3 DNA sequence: TGTGCCAGCAGCGCCCGCCCGGGTGATGGAAACACCATATATTTT. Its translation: CASSARPGDGNTIYF.

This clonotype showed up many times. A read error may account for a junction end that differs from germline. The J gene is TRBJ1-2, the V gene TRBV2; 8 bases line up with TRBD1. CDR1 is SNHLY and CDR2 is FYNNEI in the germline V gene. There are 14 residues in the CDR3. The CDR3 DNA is TGTGCCAGCAGCGAAGGACAGGGTAGCTATGGCTACACCTTC. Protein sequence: CASSEGQGSYGYTF.

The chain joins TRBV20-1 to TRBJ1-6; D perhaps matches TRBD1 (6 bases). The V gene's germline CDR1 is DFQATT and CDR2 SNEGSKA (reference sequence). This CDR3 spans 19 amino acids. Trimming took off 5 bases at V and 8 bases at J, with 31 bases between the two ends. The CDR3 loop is CSAFLIIPSLTGKDSPLHF. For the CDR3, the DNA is TGCAGTGCTTTTCTTATTATTCCGTCCTTAACAGGGAAGGATTCACCCCTCCACTTT.